Listed below are T cell receptor beta chains from one sample, sequenced in a study of CD8+CD57+ T cells in acquired aplastic anemia. From the reads, TCRdb called clonotypes with MiXCR, one entry per CDR3 protein. The sample has around 180,000 distinct CDR3 sequences; 64% are singletons. The sequencing input was sorted CD4+, CD8+, or CD8+CD57+ T cells (not recorded which) from PBMCs. These receptor sequences come from a human donor with severe aplastic anemia or a healthy control (not recorded which). CDR3s include the opening cysteine and the closing phenylalanine or tryptophan. Each record gives: clone size, V gene, J gene, D gene, CDR3 protein, CDR3 DNA. D genes are given only for firm matches. Clone size, where shown, is once, few, many, or a class for clones that have expanded.

clone size: -; V gene: TRBV19; J gene: TRBJ2-5; D gene: TRBD2; CDR3 protein: CASSASSGPQETQYF; CDR3 DNA: TGTGCCAGTAGTGCCTCTAGCGGGCCTCAAGAGACCCAGTACTTC
clone size: -; V gene: TRBV20-1; J gene: TRBJ2-7; D gene: -; CDR3 protein: CSARVRYDGQGSYEQYF; CDR3 DNA: TGCAGTGCTAGAGTTAGATATGATGGACAAGGAAGTTACGAGCAGTACTTC
clone size: few; V gene: TRBV29-1; J gene: TRBJ1-2; D gene: -; CDR3 protein: CSVVRGGYGYTF; CDR3 DNA: TGCAGCGTTGTTCGGGGGGGCTATGGCTACACCTTC
clone size: -; V gene: TRBV4-1; J gene: TRBJ2-5; D gene: -; CDR3 protein: CASSQAELGKTQYF; CDR3 DNA: TGCGCCAGCAGCCAAGCGGAGTTAGGGAAGACCCAGTACTTC
clone size: -; V gene: TRBV5-1; J gene: TRBJ2-7; D gene: -; CDR3 protein: CASSLGASWEQYF; CDR3 DNA: TGCGCCAGCAGCTTGGGTGCCTCCTGGGAGCAGTACTTC
clone size: -; V gene: TRBV29-1; J gene: TRBJ2-1; D gene: TRBD2; CDR3 protein: CSVEGLAGVLRGDEQFF; CDR3 DNA: TGCAGCGTTGAAGGACTAGCGGGAGTTTTAAGGGGAGATGAGCAGTTCTTC
clone size: -; V gene: TRBV2; J gene: TRBJ2-5; D gene: -; CDR3 protein: CASSEVGAETQYF; CDR3 DNA: TGTGCCAGCAGTGAAGTGGGGGCAGAGACCCAGTACTTC
clone size: -; V gene: TRBV11-2; J gene: TRBJ2-7; D gene: -; CDR3 protein: CASSLDPFYEQYF; CDR3 DNA: TGTGCCAGCAGCTTAGATCCATTCTACGAGCAGTACTTC
clone size: -; V gene: TRBV7-8; J gene: TRBJ1-2; D gene: TRBD1; CDR3 protein: CASSSGGSYGYTF; CDR3 DNA: TGTGCCAGCAGCTCAGGGGGTTCCTATGGCTACACCTTC
clone size: -; V gene: TRBV7-9; J gene: TRBJ2-7; D gene: -; CDR3 protein: CASSLAEDSSYEQYF; CDR3 DNA: TGTGCCAGCAGCCTTGCGGAGGACAGCTCCTACGAGCAGTACTTC
clone size: many; V gene: TRBV24-1; J gene: TRBJ2-7; D gene: TRBD2; CDR3 protein: CATSLGEGYEQYF; CDR3 DNA: TGTGCCACCTCCCTAGGGGAGGGCTACGAGCAGTACTTC
clone size: few; V gene: TRBV20-1; J gene: TRBJ2-1; D gene: -; CDR3 protein: CSAKPGAHNEQFF; CDR3 DNA: TGCAGTGCTAAACCCGGGGCCCACAATGAGCAGTTCTTC
clone size: -; V gene: TRBV29-1; J gene: TRBJ2-3; D gene: -; CDR3 protein: CSVEATDTQYF; CDR3 DNA: TGCAGCGTTGAGGCGACAGATACGCAGTATTTT
clone size: -; V gene: TRBV15; J gene: TRBJ2-3; D gene: TRBD2; CDR3 protein: CATAGGTDTQYF; CDR3 DNA: TGTGCCACCGCGGGAGGGACAGATACGCAGTATTTT
clone size: -; V gene: TRBV2; J gene: TRBJ2-5; D gene: TRBD2; CDR3 protein: CASSEAVGLGGQETQYF; CDR3 DNA: TGTGCCAGCAGTGAAGCCGTAGGACTAGGCGGTCAAGAGACCCAGTACTTC
clone size: -; V gene: TRBV20-1; J gene: TRBJ2-7; D gene: -; CDR3 protein: CRDLDRALSEQYF; CDR3 DNA: TGCAGAGACTTGGACCGTGCCCTCTCCGAGCAGTACTTC
clone size: -; V gene: TRBV11-1; J gene: TRBJ1-1; D gene: -; CDR3 protein: CASSAIEKQKNTEAFF; CDR3 DNA: TGTGCCAGCAGCGCAATAGAAAAACAGAAGAACACTGAAGCTTTCTTT
clone size: -; V gene: TRBV2; J gene: TRBJ2-6; D gene: -; CDR3 protein: CASSATGQGANVLTF; CDR3 DNA: TGTGCCAGCAGCGCCACAGGGCAAGGGGCCAACGTCCTGACTTTC
clone size: -; V gene: TRBV7-2; J gene: TRBJ2-4; D gene: -; CDR3 protein: CASSSTGTSDIQYF; CDR3 DNA: TGTGCCAGCAGCAGCACCGGGACAAGTGACATTCAGTACTTC
clone size: many; V gene: TRBV29-1; J gene: TRBJ2-2; D gene: -; CDR3 protein: CSVHTENTGELFF; CDR3 DNA: TGCAGCGTACATACAGAGAACACCGGGGAGCTGTTTTTT
clone size: once; V gene: TRBV7-3; J gene: TRBJ1-4; D gene: TRBD1; CDR3 protein: CASSLTATGLGEKLFF; CDR3 DNA: TGTGCCAGCAGCTTAACCGCGACAGGGCTGGGGGAAAAACTGTTTTTT
clone size: many; V gene: TRBV20-1; J gene: TRBJ2-1; D gene: -; CDR3 protein: CSARPVLDEQFF; CDR3 DNA: TGCAGTGCTAGACCCGTTCTGGATGAGCAGTTCTTC
clone size: -; V gene: TRBV19; J gene: TRBJ2-6; D gene: -; CDR3 protein: CASSIGQFSGANVLTF; CDR3 DNA: TGTGCCAGTAGTATTGGACAGTTCTCTGGGGCCAACGTCCTGACTTTC
clone size: many; V gene: TRBV30; J gene: TRBJ2-1; D gene: TRBD2; CDR3 protein: CAWISSGTYNEQFF; CDR3 DNA: TGTGCCTGGATATCAAGCGGGACCTACAATGAGCAGTTCTTC
clone size: -; V gene: TRBV29-1; J gene: TRBJ1-2; D gene: -; CDR3 protein: CASSPSASGYGYTF; CDR3 DNA: TGTGCCAGTAGTCCCTCCGCAAGCGGCTATGGCTACACCTTC
clone size: -; V gene: TRBV24-1; J gene: TRBJ1-3; D gene: -; CDR3 protein: CATSDPGRTGGNTIYF; CDR3 DNA: TGTGCCACCAGTGACCCAGGGAGAACCGGAGGAAACACCATATATTTT
clone size: few; V gene: TRBV4-1; J gene: TRBJ2-7; D gene: TRBD1; CDR3 protein: CASSSRQGPYEQYF; CDR3 DNA: TGCGCCAGCAGCTCTCGACAGGGCCCATACGAGCAGTACTTC
clone size: -; V gene: TRBV10-3; J gene: TRBJ2-2; D gene: TRBD1; CDR3 protein: CAIREGAGGELFF; CDR3 DNA: TGTGCCATCAGAGAGGGGGCGGGCGGGGAGCTGTTTTTT
clone size: -; V gene: TRBV10-3; J gene: TRBJ2-7; D gene: TRBD1; CDR3 protein: CAISTGDDYEQYF; CDR3 DNA: TGTGCCATCAGTACAGGGGACGACTACGAGCAGTACTTC
clone size: -; V gene: TRBV24-1; J gene: TRBJ2-5; D gene: -; CDR3 protein: CATGETNAMETQYF; CDR3 DNA: TGTGCCACCGGCGAGACAAATGCGATGGAGACCCAGTACTTC
clone size: -; V gene: TRBV28; J gene: TRBJ1-5; D gene: -; CDR3 protein: CASSVGDLREGIQPQHF; CDR3 DNA: TGTGCCAGCAGCGTTGGGGATCTCCGGGAGGGGATTCAGCCCCAGCATTTT
clone size: -; V gene: TRBV24-1; J gene: TRBJ2-1; D gene: TRBD2; CDR3 protein: CATSGGSGGALGYEQFF; CDR3 DNA: TGTGCCACCAGTGGTGGTAGCGGGGGGGCGCTTGGTTATGAGCAGTTCTTC
clone size: -; V gene: TRBV7-3; J gene: TRBJ2-1; D gene: -; CDR3 protein: CASSSSDNEQFF; CDR3 DNA: TGTGCCAGCAGCTCCTCGGACAATGAGCAGTTCTTC
clone size: -; V gene: TRBV5-4; J gene: TRBJ1-5; D gene: TRBD1; CDR3 protein: CASRGQGYSNQPQHF; CDR3 DNA: TGTGCCAGCAGGGGACAGGGGTATAGCAATCAGCCCCAGCATTTT
clone size: -; V gene: TRBV7-9; J gene: TRBJ2-7; D gene: -; CDR3 protein: CASSLRPLGVEQYF; CDR3 DNA: TGTGCCAGCAGCTTACGGCCCTTAGGAGTCGAGCAGTACTTC
clone size: -; V gene: TRBV4-3; J gene: TRBJ1-5; D gene: -; CDR3 protein: CASGPGGWGYQPQHF; CDR3 DNA: TGCGCCAGCGGCCCGGGGGGGTGGGGGTATCAGCCCCAGCATTTT
clone size: -; V gene: TRBV12-3/TRBV12-4; J gene: TRBJ2-7; D gene: TRBD1; CDR3 protein: CASMTGSHEQYF; CDR3 DNA: TGTGCCTCAATGACAGGGAGCCACGAGCAGTACTTC
clone size: -; V gene: TRBV20-1; J gene: TRBJ1-6; D gene: -; CDR3 protein: CSARQGNSPLHF; CDR3 DNA: TGCAGTGCGCGGCAGGGGAATTCACCCCTCCACTTT
clone size: -; V gene: TRBV19; J gene: TRBJ1-1; D gene: -; CDR3 protein: CASSTGNRRTEAFF; CDR3 DNA: TGTGCCAGTAGTACTGGGAACCGAAGGACTGAAGCTTTCTTT
clone size: -; V gene: TRBV2; J gene: TRBJ1-1; D gene: -; CDR3 protein: CASNKPGAAVGAFF; CDR3 DNA: TGTGCCAGCAACAAACCGGGGGCCGCGGTCGGGGCTTTCTTT
clone size: few; V gene: TRBV15; J gene: TRBJ2-3; D gene: TRBD1; CDR3 protein: CATSSGTGDTDTQYF; CDR3 DNA: TGTGCCACCAGCAGTGGGACAGGGGACACAGATACGCAGTATTTT
clone size: -; V gene: TRBV2; J gene: TRBJ1-6; D gene: -; CDR3 protein: CASSERRNNSPLHF; CDR3 DNA: TGTGCCAGCAGTGAGCGACGTAATAATTCACCCCTCCACTTT
clone size: -; V gene: TRBV7-2; J gene: TRBJ1-1; D gene: -; CDR3 protein: CASSLVSGYEYRSDTEAFF; CDR3 DNA: TGTGCCAGCAGCTTAGTCTCGGGGTACGAATATCGTTCGGACACTGAAGCTTTCTTT
clone size: -; V gene: TRBV7-2; J gene: TRBJ1-5; D gene: -; CDR3 protein: CASSLDQGSPQHF; CDR3 DNA: TGTGCCAGCAGCTTAGATCAGGGGTCGCCCCAGCATTTT
clone size: once; V gene: TRBV14; J gene: TRBJ1-2; D gene: TRBD1; CDR3 protein: CASSQEWAGGWVNYGYTF; CDR3 DNA: TGTGCCAGCAGCCAAGAATGGGCAGGGGGCTGGGTGAACTATGGCTACACCTTC
clone size: -; V gene: TRBV6-5; J gene: TRBJ1-6; D gene: TRBD1; CDR3 protein: CASSYNAGTGVGTLHF; CDR3 DNA: TGTGCCAGCAGTTACAACGCCGGGACAGGGGTAGGCACCCTCCACTTT
clone size: -; V gene: TRBV7-6; J gene: TRBJ1-5; D gene: -; CDR3 protein: CASSLNLGLAQPQHF; CDR3 DNA: TGTGCCAGCAGCTTGAATCTGGGGTTGGCTCAGCCCCAGCATTTT
clone size: -; V gene: TRBV15; J gene: TRBJ2-7; D gene: -; CDR3 protein: CATSSNGGTSYEQYF; CDR3 DNA: TGTGCCACCAGCAGCAACGGGGGTACCTCCTACGAGCAGTACTTC
clone size: -; V gene: TRBV7-9; J gene: TRBJ2-7; D gene: -; CDR3 protein: CASSLWDTGGEQYF; CDR3 DNA: TGTGCCAGCAGCTTATGGGACACAGGAGGCGAGCAGTACTTC
clone size: few; V gene: TRBV24-1; J gene: TRBJ1-2; D gene: -; CDR3 protein: CATSEAGTYGYTF; CDR3 DNA: TGTGCCACCAGTGAGGCCGGGACCTATGGCTACACCTTC
clone size: -; V gene: TRBV2; J gene: TRBJ2-7; D gene: TRBD1; CDR3 protein: CATGVGGPHEQYF; CDR3 DNA: TGTGCCACCGGTGTAGGGGGCCCCCACGAGCAGTACTTC
clone size: -; V gene: TRBV20-1; J gene: TRBJ2-5; D gene: -; CDR3 protein: CSANQGRETQYF; CDR3 DNA: TGCAGTGCTAATCAGGGAAGAGAGACCCAGTACTTC
clone size: -; V gene: TRBV7-9; J gene: TRBJ2-5; D gene: -; CDR3 protein: CASSWGEQETQYF; CDR3 DNA: TGTGCCAGCAGCTGGGGCGAGCAAGAGACCCAGTACTTC
clone size: many; V gene: TRBV29-1; J gene: TRBJ1-1; D gene: -; CDR3 protein: CSGTSPMNTEAFF; CDR3 DNA: TGCAGCGGAACATCGCCCATGAACACTGAAGCTTTCTTT
clone size: few; V gene: TRBV7-2; J gene: TRBJ2-3; D gene: TRBD2; CDR3 protein: CASSPWTSVTDTQYF; CDR3 DNA: TGTGCCAGCAGCCCCTGGACTAGCGTGACAGATACGCAGTATTTT